Listed below are T cell receptor beta chains from one sample, sequenced in a study of blood T cell repertoires in COVID-19. Sequenced by immunoSEQ multiplex PCR; TCRdb stores in-frame clones only, minus some. This table holds about 200,000 clones, less than 90% found once. The sample was PBMCs or T cells enriched from blood (not recorded which). All receptors derive from a woman aged 25 to 39 who had been exposed to COVID-19. CDR3s leave out the opening cysteine and the closing phenylalanine or tryptophan.

CDR3aa: ASSAGRASIGYT
j_gene: TRBJ1-2
v_gene: TRBV5-4

CDR3aa: AISESGQNYGYT
j_gene: TRBJ1-2
v_gene: TRBV10-3

CDR3aa: ASSSYLNTEAF
j_gene: TRBJ1-1
v_gene: TRBV6-5

CDR3aa: ASRAGGSSGNTIY
j_gene: TRBJ1-3
v_gene: TRBV5-1

CDR3aa: ASGLTGTGRVEAF
j_gene: TRBJ1-1
v_gene: TRBV12-5

CDR3aa: ATRGDNNQPQH
j_gene: TRBJ1-5
v_gene: TRBV24-1

CDR3aa: ASSRDRGQPQH
j_gene: TRBJ1-5
v_gene: TRBV7-8

CDR3aa: ASSEAGERSPLH
j_gene: TRBJ1-6
v_gene: TRBV2

CDR3aa: ASSMGMRSPLH
j_gene: TRBJ1-6
v_gene: TRBV18

CDR3aa: ASSPGQGDSPLH
j_gene: TRBJ1-6
v_gene: TRBV18

CDR3aa: ATSRGGSQQNEQF
j_gene: TRBJ2-1
v_gene: TRBV15

CDR3aa: ASSQMDRVNEQF
j_gene: TRBJ2-1
v_gene: TRBV3-1/TRBV3-2

CDR3aa: SASLRGSQTDTQY
j_gene: TRBJ2-3
v_gene: TRBV20-1

CDR3aa: ASSQRDRANTEAF
j_gene: TRBJ1-1
v_gene: TRBV3-1/TRBV3-2

CDR3aa: ASSSLGGGEKLF
j_gene: TRBJ1-4
v_gene: TRBV7-6